This entry lists 14 T cell receptor beta chains sequenced from one sample in a study of cytomegalovirus exposure and HLA in healthy donors. Measured with immunoSEQ multiplex PCR; TCRdb has only the in-frame clones, and not every one. The sample has about 150,000 clones; 85% to 90% are singletons. Specimen: PBMCs. These receptors originate from a man in his late teens or twenties in good health and CMV-seronegative.

The chain carries TRBV7-2 and TRBJ1-3, with D possibly matching TRBD1 (6 bases). CDR1 SGHTA and CDR2 FQGNSA come from the germline V gene. The CDR3 sequence is 17 residues long. Deletions cut 5 bases from V and 0 bases from J, with 17 bases between. In nucleotides, the CDR3 is TGTGCCAGCAGCCTGGACCGGGACATCATCTCTGGAAACACCATATATTTT. Translation gives CASSLDRDIISGNTIYF.

The rearrangement uses TRBV9 and TRBJ2-1; no definite D call. The CDR3 spans 14 residues. CDR1 SGDLS and CDR2 YYNGEE come from the germline V gene. Trimming cost V 2 bases and J 6 bases, with 12 bases left between them. CDR3 protein: CASSVGLVGNEQFF. The DNA of the CDR3 is TGTGCCAGCAGCGTGGGTCTAGTGGGCAATGAGCAGTTCTTC.

This chain links TRBV7-9 with TRBJ1-1, with 7 bases fitting TRBD1. CDR1 is SEHNR, CDR2 FQNEAQ, per germline (reference sequence). The CDR3 covers 17 residues. After removal of 4 bases from V and 0 bases from J, the junction contained 11 bases not matched to a gene. The CDR3 region is CASSSRIPGQMNTEAFF. The CDR3 DNA reads TGTGCCAGCAGCTCCCGAATCCCGGGACAGATGAACACTGAAGCTTTCTTT.

This chain links TRBV6-5 with TRBJ2-2; 7 bases are shared with TRBD1. J gave up 6 bases and V 2 bases, and 6 bases lay outside the gene matches. CDR3 length equals 15 residues. The V gene's germline CDR1 is MNHEY and CDR2 SVGAGI. As DNA, the CDR3 is TGTGCCAGCAGTTACCGGACAGGAACTCCCGGGGAGCTGTTTTTT. Residues: CASSYRTGTPGELFF.

The rearrangement links TRBV25-1 to TRBJ1-1; maybe TRBD1 (5 bases). CDR3 length: 15 residues. Germline CDR1 is MGHDK and CDR2 is SYGVNS. V dropped 3 bases and J dropped 3 bases, with 14 bases sitting between them. The CDR3 region is CASSDWEGKYTEAFF. The CDR3 region has the DNA TGTGCCAGCAGTGATTGGGAGGGGAAGTACACTGAAGCTTTCTTT.

This clone was seen a few times. The CDR3: CASLPIPGLNNEQFF. DNA of the CDR3: TGTGCCAGCCTCCCGATACCGGGGTTGAACAATGAGCAGTTCTTC. V usage is TRBV5-4 and J usage is TRBJ2-1; D is perhaps TRBD2 (5 bases). Trimming took 7 bases from V and 5 from J, leaving 19 bases between them. CDR3 size: 15 residues. Looked up from germline, CDR1 is SGHNT and CDR2 is YYREEE (reference sequence).

The V gene is TRBV11-2, the J gene TRBJ2-3; possible D gene TRBD2, 7 bases. Germline loops: CDR1 SGHAT, CDR2 FQNNGV. With 5 bases removed from V and 5 bases from J, the gap between germline ends came to 29 bases. The length of the CDR3 is 19 residues. CDR3 coding DNA: TGTGCCAGCAGCGCCCCCCCACCGGCGGGGGCGTTCGTAATAGATACGCAGTATTTT. This codes for CASSAPPPAGAFVIDTQYF.

The chain joins TRBV5-4 to TRBJ1-1; perhaps TRBD1 as D (5 bases). CDR3 length: 13 amino acids. V lost 6 bases to trimming and J lost 7 bases, with 16 bases between them. Germline V lookup: CDR1 SGHNT, CDR2 YYREEE (reference sequence). The chain's CDR3 is CASKTKPDSEAFF. As DNA, the CDR3 is TGTGCCAGCAAAACGAAGCCCGACAGTGAAGCTTTCTTT.

This clone was recorded a few times. V gene TRBV27 combines with J gene TRBJ1-5, with D perhaps matching TRBD1 (6 bases). CDR3 size: 12 residues. Trimming shortened V by 6 bases and J by 7 bases, and 10 bases separated the two germline ends. Germline CDR1 reads MNHEY; CDR2 reads SMNVEV (reference sequence). CDR3 residues: CASRTGRQPQHF. The CDR3 DNA sequence: TGTGCCAGCAGAACAGGGCGACAGCCCCAGCATTTT.

The rearrangement links TRBV11-2 to TRBJ1-4, with D perhaps matching TRBD1 (5 bases). V lost 5 bases and J 8 bases, leaving 24 bases between the germline ends. CDR1 is SGHAT and CDR2 is FQNNGV in the germline V gene. CDR3 length: 17 residues. In DNA, the CDR3 is TGTGCCAGCAGCCCAGGAAGGACATTCGGAGACATAGAAAAACTGTTTTTT. It codes for CASSPGRTFGDIEKLFF. The complete variable domain, with remaining parts taken from reference TRBV11-2 and TRBJ1-4, reads EAGVAQSPRYKIIEKRQSVAFWCNPISGHATLYWYQQILGQGPKLLIQFQNNGVVDDSQLPKDRFSAERLKGVDSTLKIQPAKLEDSAVYLCASSPGRTFGDIEKLFFGSGTQLSVL.

This chain uses TRBV7-6 with TRBJ2-1; 9 bases line up with TRBD2. Germline lookup yields CDR1 SGHVS and CDR2 FNYEAQ. This CDR3 has 18 amino acids. J was trimmed by 0 bases and V by 5 bases; bases with no gene match: 11. CDR3 sequence (DNA): TGTGCCAGCAGCCATTTATCTAGCGGGAAGAGCTCCTACAATGAGCAGTTCTTC. It is translated as CASSHLSSGKSSYNEQFF.

The gene calls are TRBV5-1 and TRBJ1-2; tentative D call: TRBD1 (5 bases). Trimming took off 4 bases at V and 4 bases at J, with 11 bases between the two ends. This CDR3 has 13 residues. In germline, CDR1 is SGHRS, CDR2 YFSETQ. For the CDR3, the DNA is TGCGCCAGCAGCACAACAGGCCCCTATGGCTACACCTTC. Translating gives CASSTTGPYGYTF.

The genes are TRBV6-6 and TRBJ1-1; D gene unclear. The CDR3 is 13 residues long. Trimming removed 6 bases from V and 7 bases from J, with 15 bases in between. The germline V gene encodes CDR1 MNHNY and CDR2 SVGAGI (reference sequence). In DNA form, the CDR3 reads TGTGCCAGCAGACTACGATTTGAAAGTGAAGCTTTCTTT. It is translated as CASRLRFESEAFF.

The genes are TRBV27 and TRBJ1-5; TRBD1 aligns across 8 bases. CDR1 is MNHEY, CDR2 SMNVEV, per germline (reference sequence). V lost 10 bases and J lost 0; bases outside the gene matches: 5. This CDR3 contains 14 residues. The CDR3: CATRTGISNQPQHF. The CDR3 DNA follows: TGTGCCACCCGGACAGGGATTAGCAATCAGCCCCAGCATTTT.